This TCR beta chain was observed in a study of shared T cell receptors in the human thymus. This CDR3 has 16 residues. With 0 bases removed from V and 6 bases from J, the gap between germline ends came to 16 bases. CDR1 is SGHRS and CDR2 is YFSETQ in the germline V gene. Measured with immunoSEQ multiplex PCR; TCRdb has only the in-frame clones, and not every one. Among hundreds of thousands of clones listed, about 95% were seen once. The specimen sequenced was thymocytes. This rearrangement joins TRBV5-1 to TRBJ2-1; the D is unclear. This clonotype was obtained from a human donor. CDR3 in amino acids: CASSLDRAPEGNEQFF. In DNA form, the CDR3 reads TGCGCCAGCAGCTTGGATCGGGCTCCAGAAGGCAATGAGCAGTTCTTC. Supplemented by reference TRBV5-1 and TRBJ2-1, the full variable domain reads KAGVTQTPRYLIKTRGQQVTLSCSPISGHRSVSWYQQTPGQGLQFLFEYFSETQRNKGNFPGRFSGRQFSNSRSEMNVSTLELGDSALYLCASSLDRAPEGNEQFFGPGTRLTVL.